These 5 T cell receptor beta chains were sequenced from one sample in a study of blood T cell repertoires in COVID-19. Sequenced by immunoSEQ multiplex PCR; TCRdb stores in-frame clones only, minus some. Among 51,000 or so clones listed, roughly 86% were seen once. The sequenced sample consisted of peripheral blood. The origin of the receptors is a man older than 75 with active or convalescent COVID-19.

The V gene is TRBV3-1 (or the pseudogene TRBV3-2), the J gene TRBJ1-1; tentative D call: TRBD1 (6 bases). CDR1 and CDR2 from the germline V gene are LGHDT and YNNKEL (reference sequence). The CDR3 spans 13 residues. V lost 0 bases and J lost 10, with 12 bases in between. CDR3 in DNA: TGTGCCAGCAGCCAAGATAAGTCGACAGGAGCTTTCTTT. Protein: CASSQDKSTGAFF.

This rearrangement joins TRBV6-6 to TRBJ1-4, with D possibly matching TRBD1 (5 bases). The CDR3 consists of 13 residues. Germline V gene sequence: CDR1 MNHNY, CDR2 SVGAGI (reference sequence). The V gene lost 8 bases and the J gene lost 3 bases, with 10 bases spanning the gap. This CDR3 reads CASLGASNEKLFF. CDR3 DNA sequence: TGTGCCAGCCTAGGGGCTTCTAATGAAAAACTGTTTTTT.

The chain employs TRBV19 and TRBJ1-1; 9 bases align to TRBD1. The germline V gene encodes CDR1 LNHDA and CDR2 SQIVND (reference sequence). The CDR3 consists of 15 residues. After removal of 1 base from V and 7 bases from J, the junction contained 7 bases not matched to a gene. The chain's CDR3 is CASSIVGDRVDEAFF. As DNA, the CDR3 is TGTGCCAGTAGTATAGTCGGGGACAGGGTGGATGAAGCTTTCTTT.

The chain couples TRBV30 to TRBJ1-1; no clear D. Germline CDR1 is GTSNPN and CDR2 is SVGIG (reference sequence). V was cut by 3 bases and J by 1 base, with 12 bases left in between. The CDR3 length is 14 residues. The CDR3 spells CAWRVRRSNTEAFF. In nucleotides, the CDR3 is TGTGCCTGGAGAGTACGCCGGTCGAACACTGAAGCTTTCTTT.

The chain joins TRBV3-1 (or the pseudogene TRBV3-2) to TRBJ2-1; the match to TRBD2 covers 8 bases. With V trimmed by 5 bases and J by 7 bases, 7 bases remained unmatched. The CDR3 is 14 amino acids. The germline CDR1 and CDR2 sequences are LGHDT and YNNKEL (reference sequence). Written as DNA, the CDR3 is TGTGCCAGCAGCTTTAGCGGGAATCGTAATGAGCAGTTCTTC. Its protein is CASSFSGNRNEQFF.